This T cell receptor beta chain was found in a study of cytomegalovirus exposure and HLA in healthy donors. Details on this clone: What it binds is unknown.

The PCR had 60 Vbeta and 13 Jbeta primers. Generated by immunoSEQ multiplex PCR, the TCRdb table keeps only in-frame clones and is missing some. Of about 110,000 clones listed, 74% are singletons. Points from the study as a whole: A later analysis associated 16,951 TCR beta sequences with HLA alleles at a 0.05 false discovery rate. Later analysis showed most CMV-associated TCR beta chains appearing HLA-restricted.

The CDR3 is made up of 13 amino acids. The germline V gene encodes CDR1 SGHVS and CDR2 FNYEAQ. The ends were cut back, 0 bases at V and 6 bases at J, with 8 bases in the middle. The specimen was PBMCs. The TCR was taken from a man aged 30 to 45 in good health and CMV-seropositive. V and J are TRBV7-6 and TRBJ1-2; D possibly corresponds to TRBD1 (5 bases). CDR3 bases: TGTGCCAGCAGCTTAGCGGGCAGGGATGGCTACACCTTC. It specifies CASSLAGRDGYTF.